This T cell receptor beta chain was retrieved from a study of T cell responses to AZD1222 COVID-19 vaccine. Study context: Pooled in the analysis were second doses at about 4 or about 12 weeks. The study's findings and limits: Vaccine-associated CD4 TCRs ranged over spike, dominating at 160-218 and 743-854.

The CDR3 runs to 14 residues. Germline CDR1 is MDHEN and CDR2 is SYDVKM. Trimming took off 3 bases at V and 2 bases at J, with 10 bases between the two ends. On this clone itself: Its antigen is undetermined.

The assay was immunoSEQ multiplex PCR, and TCRdb's table has in-frame clones only and misses some. The sample contains more than 95,000 clones, about 92% of which appear only once. Source: peripheral blood, taken on day 0 of AZD1222 vaccination. The J gene is TRBJ2-5, the V gene TRBV28; D possibly corresponds to TRBD1 (5 bases). The sequence derives from an adult in good health. CDR3 nucleotide sequence: TGTGCCAGCAGTTTCCGCCAGGGACAAGAGACCCAGTACTTC. It encodes CASSFRQGQETQYF. Full variable domain (rest looked up from reference TRBV28 and TRBJ2-5): DVKVTQSSRYLVKRTGEKVFLECVQDMDHENMFWYRQDPGLGLRLIYFSYDVKMKEKGDIPEGYSVSREKKERFSLILESASTNQTSMYLCASSFRQGQETQYFGPGTRLLVL.